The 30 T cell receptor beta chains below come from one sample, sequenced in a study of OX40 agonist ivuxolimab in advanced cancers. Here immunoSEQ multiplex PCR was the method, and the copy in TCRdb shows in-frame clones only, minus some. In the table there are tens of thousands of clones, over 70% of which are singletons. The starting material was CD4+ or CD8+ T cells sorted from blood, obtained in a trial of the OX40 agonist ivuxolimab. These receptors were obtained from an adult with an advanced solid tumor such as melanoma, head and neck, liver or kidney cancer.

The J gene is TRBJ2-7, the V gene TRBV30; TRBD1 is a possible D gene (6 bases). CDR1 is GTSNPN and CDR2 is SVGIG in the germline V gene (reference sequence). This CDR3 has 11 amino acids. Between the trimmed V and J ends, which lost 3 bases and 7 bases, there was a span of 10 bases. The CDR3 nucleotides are TGTGCCTGGAGCACCGGGACAGAGCAGTACTTC. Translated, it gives CAWSTGTEQYF.

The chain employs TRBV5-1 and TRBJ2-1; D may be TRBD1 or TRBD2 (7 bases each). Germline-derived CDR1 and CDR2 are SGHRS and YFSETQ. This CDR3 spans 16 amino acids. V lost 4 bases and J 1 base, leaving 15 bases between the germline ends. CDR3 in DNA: TGCGCCAGCAGCCAACGCAGGGGGGGATCCTACAATGAGCAGTTCTTC. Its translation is CASSQRRGGSYNEQFF.

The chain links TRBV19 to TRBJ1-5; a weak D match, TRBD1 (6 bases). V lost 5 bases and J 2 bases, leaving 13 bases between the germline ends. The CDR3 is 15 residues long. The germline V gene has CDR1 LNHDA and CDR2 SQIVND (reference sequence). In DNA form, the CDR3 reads TGTGCCAGTAGTCGGGACAAACCGGGCAATCAGCCCCAGCATTTT. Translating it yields CASSRDKPGNQPQHF.

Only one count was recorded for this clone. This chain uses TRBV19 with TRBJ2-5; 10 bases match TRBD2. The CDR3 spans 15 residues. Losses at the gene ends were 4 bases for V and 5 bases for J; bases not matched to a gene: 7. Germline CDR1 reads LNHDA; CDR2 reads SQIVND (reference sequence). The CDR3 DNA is TGTGCCAGTAGTACCCTAGCGGGAGTCGTTGAGACCCAGTACTTC. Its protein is CASSTLAGVVETQYF. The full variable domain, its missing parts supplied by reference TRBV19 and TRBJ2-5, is DGGITQSPKYLFRKEGQNVTLSCEQNLNHDAMYWYRQDPGQGLRLIYYSQIVNDFQKGDIAEGYSVSREKKESFPLTVTSAQKNPTAFYLCASSTLAGVVETQYFGPGTRLLVL.

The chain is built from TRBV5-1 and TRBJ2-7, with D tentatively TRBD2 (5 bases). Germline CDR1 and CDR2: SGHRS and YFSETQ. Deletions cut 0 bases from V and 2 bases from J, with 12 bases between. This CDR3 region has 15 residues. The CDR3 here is CASSLEGLSPYEQYF. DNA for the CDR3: TGCGCCAGCAGCTTGGAAGGACTTTCCCCCTACGAGCAGTACTTC.

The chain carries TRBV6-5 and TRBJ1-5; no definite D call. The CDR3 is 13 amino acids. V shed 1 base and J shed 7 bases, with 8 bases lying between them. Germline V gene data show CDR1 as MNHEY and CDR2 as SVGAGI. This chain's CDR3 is CASSYLVGQPQHF. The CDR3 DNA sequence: TGTGCCAGCAGTTACTTGGTGGGCCAGCCCCAGCATTTT.

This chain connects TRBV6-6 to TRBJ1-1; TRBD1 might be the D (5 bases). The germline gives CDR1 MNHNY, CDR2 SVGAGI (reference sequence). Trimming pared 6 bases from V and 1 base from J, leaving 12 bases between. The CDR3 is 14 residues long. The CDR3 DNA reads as TGTGCCAGCAGGGGGACGGCCAAGAACACTGAAGCTTTCTTT. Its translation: CASRGTAKNTEAFF.

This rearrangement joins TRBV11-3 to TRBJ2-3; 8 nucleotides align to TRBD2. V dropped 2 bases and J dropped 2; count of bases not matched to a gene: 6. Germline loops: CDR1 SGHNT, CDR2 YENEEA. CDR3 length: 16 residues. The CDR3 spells CASSLSGSGHTDTQYF. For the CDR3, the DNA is TGTGCCAGCAGCTTAAGCGGGAGCGGCCACACAGATACGCAGTATTTT. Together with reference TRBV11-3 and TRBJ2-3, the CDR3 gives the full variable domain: EAGVVQSPRYKIIEKKQPVAFWCNPISGHNTLYWYLQNLGQGPELLIRYENEEAVDDSQLPKDRFSAERLKGVDSTLKIQPAELGDSAVYLCASSLSGSGHTDTQYFGPGTRLTVL.

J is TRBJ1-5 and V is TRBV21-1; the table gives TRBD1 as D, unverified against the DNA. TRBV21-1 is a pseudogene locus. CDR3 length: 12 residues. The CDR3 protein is CASSQQIQPQHF. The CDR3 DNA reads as TGCGCCAGCAGTCAACAAATTCAGCCCCAGCATTTT.

CDR3 amino acids: CASSLLRSEGTEAFF. The DNA of the CDR3 is TGTGCCAGCAGCTTGTTGCGCTCGGAGGGCACTGAAGCTTTCTTT. The V and J genes are TRBV7-8 and TRBJ1-1; D gene ambiguous. There are 15 residues in the CDR3. Germline assignment: CDR1 SGHVS and CDR2 FQNEAQ. V dropped 3 bases and J dropped 4 bases, with 15 bases sitting between them. The whole variable domain, remainder taken from reference TRBV7-8 and TRBJ1-1, is GAGVSQSPRYKVAKRGQDVALRCDPISGHVSLFWYQQALGQGPEFLTYFQNEAQLDKSGLPSDRFFAERPEGSVSTLKIQRTQQEDSAVYLCASSLLRSEGTEAFFGQGTRLTVV.

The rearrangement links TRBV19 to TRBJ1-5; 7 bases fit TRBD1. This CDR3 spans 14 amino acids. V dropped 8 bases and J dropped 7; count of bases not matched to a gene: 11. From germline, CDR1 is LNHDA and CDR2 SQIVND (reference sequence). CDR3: CASSDRASGQPQHF. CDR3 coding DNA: TGTGCCAGTTCCGACAGGGCCTCAGGACAGCCCCAGCATTTT.

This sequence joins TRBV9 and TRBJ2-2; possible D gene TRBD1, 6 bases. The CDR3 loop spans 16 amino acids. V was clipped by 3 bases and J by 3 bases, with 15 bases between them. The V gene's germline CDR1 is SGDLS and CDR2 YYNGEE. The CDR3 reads CASSASSRTDTGELFF. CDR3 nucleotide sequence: TGTGCCAGCAGCGCCTCATCCAGGACAGACACCGGGGAGCTGTTTTTT.

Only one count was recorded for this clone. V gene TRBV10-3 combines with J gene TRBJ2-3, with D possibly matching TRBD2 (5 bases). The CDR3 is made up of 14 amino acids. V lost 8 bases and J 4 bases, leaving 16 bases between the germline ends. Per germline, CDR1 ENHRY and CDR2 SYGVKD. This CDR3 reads CAIRWPEGPDTQYF. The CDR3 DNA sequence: TGTGCCATCCGGTGGCCAGAGGGCCCAGATACGCAGTATTTT.

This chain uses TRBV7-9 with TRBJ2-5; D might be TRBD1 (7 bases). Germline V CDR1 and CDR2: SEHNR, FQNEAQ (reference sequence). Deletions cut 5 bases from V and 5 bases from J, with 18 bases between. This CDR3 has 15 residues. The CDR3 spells CASSRTWTGGETQYF. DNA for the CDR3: TGTGCCAGCAGCCGAACATGGACAGGAGGGGAGACCCAGTACTTC.

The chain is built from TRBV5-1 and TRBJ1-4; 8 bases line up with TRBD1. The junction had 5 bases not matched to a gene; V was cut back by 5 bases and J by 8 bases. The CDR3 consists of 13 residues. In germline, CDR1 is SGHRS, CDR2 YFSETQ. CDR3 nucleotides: TGCGCCAGCAGGATACAGGGGGAGGAAAAACTGTTTTTT. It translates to CASRIQGEEKLFF. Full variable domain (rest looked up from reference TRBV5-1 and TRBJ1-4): KAGVTQTPRYLIKTRGQQVTLSCSPISGHRSVSWYQQTPGQGLQFLFEYFSETQRNKGNFPGRFSGRQFSNSRSEMNVSTLELGDSALYLCASRIQGEEKLFFGSGTQLSVL.

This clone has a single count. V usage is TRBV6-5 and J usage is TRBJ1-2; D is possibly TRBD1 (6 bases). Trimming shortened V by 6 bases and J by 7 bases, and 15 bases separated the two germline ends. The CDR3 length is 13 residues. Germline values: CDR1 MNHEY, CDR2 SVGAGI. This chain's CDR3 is CASSPGDRSGYTF. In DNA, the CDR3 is TGTGCCAGCAGCCCAGGGGATCGTAGTGGCTACACCTTC.

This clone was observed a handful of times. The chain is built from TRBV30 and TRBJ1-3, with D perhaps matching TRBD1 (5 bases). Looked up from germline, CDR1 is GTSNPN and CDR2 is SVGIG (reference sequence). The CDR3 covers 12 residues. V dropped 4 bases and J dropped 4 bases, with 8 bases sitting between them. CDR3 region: CAWKQAGNTIYF. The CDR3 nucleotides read TGTGCCTGGAAACAGGCCGGAAACACCATATATTTT.

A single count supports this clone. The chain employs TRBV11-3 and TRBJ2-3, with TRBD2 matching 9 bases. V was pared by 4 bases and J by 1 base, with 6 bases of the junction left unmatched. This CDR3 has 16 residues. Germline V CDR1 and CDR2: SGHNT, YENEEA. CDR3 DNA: TGTGCCAGCAGCTCCATAGCGGGAGTCGGCACAGATACGCAGTATTTT. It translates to CASSSIAGVGTDTQYF.

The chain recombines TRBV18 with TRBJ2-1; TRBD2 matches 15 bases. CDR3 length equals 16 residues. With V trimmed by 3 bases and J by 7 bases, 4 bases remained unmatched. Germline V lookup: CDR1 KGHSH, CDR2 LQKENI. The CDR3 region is CASSPTGTSGRNEQFF. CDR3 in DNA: TGTGCCAGCTCACCCACTGGGACTAGCGGGAGGAATGAGCAGTTCTTC.

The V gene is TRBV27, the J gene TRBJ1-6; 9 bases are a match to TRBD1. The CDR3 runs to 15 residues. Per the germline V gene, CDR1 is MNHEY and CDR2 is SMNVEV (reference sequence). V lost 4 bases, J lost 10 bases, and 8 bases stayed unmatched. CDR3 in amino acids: CASSWGQGLVSPLHF. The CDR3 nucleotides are TGTGCCAGCAGTTGGGGACAGGGCCTCGTCTCACCCCTCCACTTT.

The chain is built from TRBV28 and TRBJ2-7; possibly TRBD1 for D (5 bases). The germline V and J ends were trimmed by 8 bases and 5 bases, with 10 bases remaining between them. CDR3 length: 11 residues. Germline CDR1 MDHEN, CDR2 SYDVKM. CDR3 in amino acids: CASGSQDEQYF. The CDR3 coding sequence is TGTGCCAGCGGGTCACAGGACGAGCAGTACTTC.

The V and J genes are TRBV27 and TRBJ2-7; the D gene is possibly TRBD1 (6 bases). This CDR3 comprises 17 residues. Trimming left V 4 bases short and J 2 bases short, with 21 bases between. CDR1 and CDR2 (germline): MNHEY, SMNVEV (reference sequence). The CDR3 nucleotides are TGTGCCAGCAGTTCCTCTCGTACAGGGTTTCGGGCCTACGAGCAGTACTTC. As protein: CASSSSRTGFRAYEQYF.

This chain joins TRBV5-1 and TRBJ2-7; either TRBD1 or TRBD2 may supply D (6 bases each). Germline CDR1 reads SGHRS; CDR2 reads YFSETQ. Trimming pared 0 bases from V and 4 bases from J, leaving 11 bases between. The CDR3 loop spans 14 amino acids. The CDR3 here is CASSLAWGAYEQYF. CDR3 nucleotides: TGCGCCAGCAGCTTGGCATGGGGGGCTTACGAGCAGTACTTC.

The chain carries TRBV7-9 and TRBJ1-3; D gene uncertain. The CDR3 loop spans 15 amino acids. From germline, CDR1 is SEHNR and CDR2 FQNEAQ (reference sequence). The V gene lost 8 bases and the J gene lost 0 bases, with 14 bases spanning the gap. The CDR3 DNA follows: TGTGCCAGCGATCGTAATCTTGACTCTGGAAACACCATATATTTT. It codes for CASDRNLDSGNTIYF.

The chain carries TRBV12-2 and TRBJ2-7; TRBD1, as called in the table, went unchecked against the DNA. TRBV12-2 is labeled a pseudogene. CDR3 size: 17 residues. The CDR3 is CASRLRSGGGFSYEQYF. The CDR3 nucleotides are TGTGCAAGTCGCTTACGGTCAGGGGGAGGATTCTCCTACGAGCAGTACTTC.

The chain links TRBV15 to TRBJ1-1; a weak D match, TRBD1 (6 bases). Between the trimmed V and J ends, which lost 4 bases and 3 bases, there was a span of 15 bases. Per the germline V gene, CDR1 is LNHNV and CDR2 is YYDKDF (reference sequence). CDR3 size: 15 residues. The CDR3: CATSKNRVQDTEAFF. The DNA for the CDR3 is TGTGCCACCAGCAAGAACAGGGTGCAGGACACTGAAGCTTTCTTT.

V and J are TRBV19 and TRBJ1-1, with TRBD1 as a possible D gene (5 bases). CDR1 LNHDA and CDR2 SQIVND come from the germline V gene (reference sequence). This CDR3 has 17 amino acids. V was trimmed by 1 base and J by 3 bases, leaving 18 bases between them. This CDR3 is CASSIGLGAGYDTEAFF. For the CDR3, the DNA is TGTGCCAGTAGTATAGGTTTAGGAGCAGGGTACGACACTGAAGCTTTCTTT.

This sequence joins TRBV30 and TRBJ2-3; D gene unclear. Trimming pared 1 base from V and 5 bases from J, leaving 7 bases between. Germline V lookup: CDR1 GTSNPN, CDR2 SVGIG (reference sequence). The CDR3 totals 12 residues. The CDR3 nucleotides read TGTGCCTGGAGTGGCCTAGGAGATACGCAGTATTTT. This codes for CAWSGLGDTQYF.

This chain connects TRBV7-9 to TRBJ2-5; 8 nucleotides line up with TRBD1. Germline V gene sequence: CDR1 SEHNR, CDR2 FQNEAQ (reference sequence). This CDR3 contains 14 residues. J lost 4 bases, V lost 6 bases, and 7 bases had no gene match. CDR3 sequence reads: CASSSGTGRETQYF. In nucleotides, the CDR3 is TGTGCCAGCAGTTCCGGGACAGGAAGAGAGACCCAGTACTTC.

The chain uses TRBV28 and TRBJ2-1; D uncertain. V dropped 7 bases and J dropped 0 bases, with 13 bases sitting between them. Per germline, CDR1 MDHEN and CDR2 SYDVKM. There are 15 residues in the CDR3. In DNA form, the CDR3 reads TGTGCCAGCATGGGCCCGCCCCGCTCCTACAATGAGCAGTTCTTC. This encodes CASMGPPRSYNEQFF. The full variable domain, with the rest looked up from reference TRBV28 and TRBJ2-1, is DVKVTQSSRYLVKRTGEKVFLECVQDMDHENMFWYRQDPGLGLRLIYFSYDVKMKEKGDIPEGYSVSREKKERFSLILESASTNQTSMYLCASMGPPRSYNEQFFGPGTRLTVL.